These 32 T cell receptor beta chains originate from one sample sequenced in a study of blood T cell repertoires in COVID-19. Produced via immunoSEQ multiplex PCR; TCRdb's table is partial and in-frame only. This sample yields some 120,000 clones, of which roughly 72% are seen a single time; 6% belongs to the top ten. Source material: peripheral blood. The receptors stem from a man older than 75 with COVID-19, enrolled during active disease.

The chain has TRBV5-1 and TRBJ1-4, with D perhaps matching TRBD1 (6 bases). The CDR3 has 13 residues. Looked up from germline, CDR1 is SGHRS and CDR2 is YFSETQ. V lost 2 bases and J 6 bases, leaving 8 bases between the germline ends. This CDR3 is CASSLGGDEKLFF. Written as DNA, the CDR3 is TGCGCCAGCAGCTTAGGGGGGGATGAAAAACTGTTTTTT.

This clone was seen more than once but under ten times. The genes are TRBV5-1 and TRBJ2-3; 11 bases align to TRBD2. The CDR3 extends over 16 amino acids. Per the germline V gene, CDR1 is SGHRS and CDR2 is YFSETQ. After removal of 1 base from V and 5 bases from J, the junction contained 6 bases not matched to a gene. This chain's CDR3 is CASSLPLAGGLDTQYF. The CDR3 DNA is TGCGCCAGCAGCTTGCCTCTAGCGGGAGGTTTAGATACGCAGTATTTT.

The chain uses TRBV27 and TRBJ2-3, with 7 positions matching TRBD1. The V gene end was trimmed by 5 bases and the J gene end by 7 bases; junction bases not matched to a gene: 12. The CDR3 contains 15 residues. In germline, CDR1 is MNHEY, CDR2 SMNVEV (reference sequence). Written as DNA, the CDR3 is TGTGCCAGCAGTCCTCAAACTTCAGGGGGACATACGCAGTATTTT. This encodes CASSPQTSGGHTQYF.

The chain recombines TRBV29-1 with TRBJ2-7, with D possibly TRBD2 on 6 matching bases. CDR3 size: 13 residues. Germline CDR1 and CDR2: SQVTM and ANQGSEA. The V end lost 6 bases, the J end lost 0 bases, and 12 bases lay between the germline ends. Here the CDR3 DNA reads TGCAGCGTGATAGCGGTCCCCTCCTACGAGCAGTACTTC. It translates to CSVIAVPSYEQYF.

The chain uses TRBV18 and TRBJ2-4; possible D gene TRBD1, 6 bases. The V gene's germline CDR1 is KGHSH and CDR2 LQKENI. The CDR3 is 14 amino acids. Trimming cost V 3 bases and J 6 bases, with 12 bases left between them. The CDR3 is CASSPAVRGNIQYF. The DNA of the CDR3 is TGTGCCAGCTCACCGGCCGTCAGGGGAAACATTCAGTACTTC.

This sequence joins TRBV18 and TRBJ2-5; 11 bases agree with TRBD1. CDR1 and CDR2 (germline): KGHSH, LQKENI. After removal of 3 bases from V and 4 bases from J, the junction contained 7 bases not matched to a gene. The CDR3 runs to 16 residues. CDR3 protein: CASSPRDGQGAETQYF. The CDR3 nucleotides are TGTGCCAGCTCACCGCGGGACGGACAGGGGGCAGAGACCCAGTACTTC.

This clone was seen a handful of times. V usage is TRBV10-3 and J usage is TRBJ2-1; possibly TRBD2 for D (6 bases). CDR1 is ENHRY, CDR2 SYGVKD, per germline. Trimming cost V 11 bases and J 8 bases, with 25 bases left between them. The CDR3 consists of 15 residues. CDR3 loop: CAPERFRDCGDEQFF. The CDR3 DNA reads as TGTGCCCCCGAGAGGTTTAGGGACTGCGGGGATGAGCAGTTCTTC.

This clone turned up a few times. The rearrangement links TRBV6-6 to TRBJ2-7; TRBD2 agrees at 9 bases. The CDR3 totals 15 residues. The ends lost 7 bases at V and 5 bases at J; junction bases unmatched: 12. The germline V gene encodes CDR1 MNHNY and CDR2 SVGAGI (reference sequence). The CDR3 region has the DNA TGTGCCAGCACCCGCCGGGCTAGCGGGATCAACGAGCAGTACTTC. Its protein product is CASTRRASGINEQYF.

The V gene is TRBV7-6, the J gene TRBJ2-1, with 11 nucleotides matching TRBD1. Germline V lookup: CDR1 SGHVS, CDR2 FNYEAQ. V gave up 5 bases and J gave up 1 base; unmatched junction bases: 7. This CDR3 region has 17 residues. Here the CDR3 reads CASSPWTGGASYNEQFF. CDR3 in DNA: TGTGCCAGCAGCCCTTGGACAGGGGGCGCATCCTACAATGAGCAGTTCTTC. The full variable domain, rest sourced from reference TRBV7-6 and TRBJ2-1, is GAGVSQSPRYKVTKRGQDVALRCDPISGHVSLYWYRQALGQGPEFLTYFNYEAQQDKSGLPNDRFSAERPEGSISTLTIQRTEQRDSAMYRCASSPWTGGASYNEQFFGPGTRLTVL.

The chain links TRBV28 to TRBJ1-3; D is unresolved. V lost 3 bases and J 2 bases, leaving 5 bases between the germline ends. Germline V gene lookup returns CDR1 MDHEN and CDR2 SYDVKM. This CDR3 has 13 residues. This chain's CDR3 is CASSFRAGNTIYF. CDR3 nucleotides: TGTGCCAGCAGTTTTCGAGCTGGAAACACCATATATTTT.

This clone was seen a few times. The chain couples TRBV7-8 to TRBJ2-2; 8 nucleotides match TRBD2. The V gene end was trimmed by 4 bases and the J gene end by 7 bases; junction bases not matched to a gene: 5. CDR3 length: 14 residues. Germline V gene sequence: CDR1 SGHVS, CDR2 FQNEAQ. Here the CDR3 DNA reads TGTGCCAGCAGCTGGAGCGGGAGTGGCGGGGAGCTGTTTTTT. It is translated as CASSWSGSGGELFF.

The J gene is TRBJ2-7, the V gene TRBV4-3; D remains ambiguous. The germline V gene has CDR1 LGHNA and CDR2 YSLEER. V was clipped by 0 bases and J by 7 bases, with 13 bases between them. CDR3 size: 14 residues. This CDR3 is CASSQELLFGEQYF. DNA of the CDR3: TGCGCCAGCAGCCAAGAACTTCTCTTTGGTGAGCAGTACTTC.

The table lists this clone with a count of one. Written as DNA, the CDR3 is TGTGCCAGCAGCCCGACTAGCGACTCCTACAATGAGCAGTTCTTC. Its translation: CASSPTSDSYNEQFF. The J gene is TRBJ2-1, the V gene TRBV5-4, with 8 bases fitting TRBD2. Trimming removed 4 bases from V and 0 bases from J; junction bases left unmatched: 3. The germline CDR1 and CDR2 sequences are SGHNT and YYREEE (reference sequence). The CDR3 contains 15 residues. Full variable domain (outside the CDR3, taken from reference TRBV5-4 and TRBJ2-1): ETGVTQSPTHLIKTRGQQVTLRCSSQSGHNTVSWYQQALGQGPQFIFQYYREEENGRGNFPPRFSGLQFPNYSSELNVNALELDDSALYLCASSPTSDSYNEQFFGPGTRLTVL.

The chain carries TRBV7-2 and TRBJ1-2; D is ambiguous. Trimming stripped 5 bases from V and 7 bases from J, with 20 bases between. CDR3 length: 15 residues. Germline V gene sequence: CDR1 SGHTA, CDR2 FQGNSA. The CDR3 sequence is CASSPALVRGLGYTF. The CDR3 nucleotides read TGTGCCAGCAGCCCGGCCTTAGTCCGGGGTCTTGGCTACACCTTC.

The chain links TRBV7-2 to TRBJ2-5; D possibly corresponds to TRBD2 (5 bases). CDR3 size: 13 residues. Trimming stripped 0 bases from V and 5 bases from J, with 7 bases between. CDR1 is SGHTA, CDR2 FQGNSA, per germline. The CDR3 region has the DNA TGTGCCAGCAGCTTAGCACAGCGGGAGACCCAGTACTTC. It is translated as CASSLAQRETQYF.

This clone was detected many times. J is TRBJ2-3 and V is TRBV12-3 or TRBV12-4, with D hard to call. The CDR3 is 11 amino acids. V was cut by 5 bases and J by 6 bases, with 6 bases left in between. In DNA form, the CDR3 reads TGTGCCAGCAGTCCCCGGGATACGCAGTATTTT. This translates into CASSPRDTQYF.

V usage is TRBV19 and J usage is TRBJ2-1, with 11 nucleotides matching TRBD2. J lost 0 bases, V lost 4 bases, and 14 bases had no gene match. This CDR3 spans 20 amino acids. Per germline, CDR1 LNHDA and CDR2 SQIVND (reference sequence). CDR3 amino acids: CASSKVGLAVFTGSYNEQFF. The CDR3 bases are TGTGCCAGTAGTAAGGTGGGACTAGCGGTTTTCACCGGCTCCTACAATGAGCAGTTCTTC.

The chain combines TRBV4-1 with TRBJ1-2; 7 nucleotides line up with TRBD1. Germline CDR1 reads MGHRA; CDR2 reads YSYEKL. Trimming removed 2 bases from V and 1 base from J; junction bases left unmatched: 10. The CDR3 contains 17 residues. CDR3 in DNA: TGCGCCAGCAGCCAATGGGTTCGGGACAGAATTAACTATGGCTACACCTTC. Protein: CASSQWVRDRINYGYTF.

This clone was picked up a small number of times. CDR3 region: CASRLDEQFF. CDR3 DNA sequence: TGTGCCAGCAGACTAGATGAGCAGTTCTTC. V gene TRBV6-6 combines with J gene TRBJ2-1, with D tentatively TRBD2 (5 bases). The CDR3 contains 10 residues. The V gene's germline CDR1 is MNHNY and CDR2 SVGAGI (reference sequence). Trimming cost V 6 bases and J 8 bases, with 5 bases left between them.

This chain uses TRBV6-2 or TRBV6-3 with TRBJ2-1, with a possible D match to TRBD2 (5 bases). Per germline, CDR1 MNHEY and CDR2 SVGEGT. The CDR3 consists of 14 residues. V was shortened by 6 bases and J by 0 bases, with 9 bases between the two germline ends. DNA for the CDR3: TGTGCCAGCAGCCGAGGGAACTCCTACAATGAGCAGTTCTTC. It is translated as CASSRGNSYNEQFF.

A few counts support this clone. The chain's CDR3 is CASSWASVGVNEQFF. In DNA form, the CDR3 reads TGCGCCAGCAGCTGGGCTAGCGTCGGAGTAAATGAGCAGTTCTTC. The chain combines TRBV5-1 with TRBJ2-1, with D perhaps matching TRBD2 (6 bases). V lost 3 bases and J lost 7, with 17 bases in between. CDR1 is SGHRS, CDR2 YFSETQ, per germline. This CDR3 has 15 amino acids.

The chain combines TRBV9 with TRBJ2-1, with a weak D call TRBD2 (6 bases). The CDR3 runs to 15 residues. Trimming pared 0 bases from V and 4 bases from J, leaving 11 bases between. The germline gives CDR1 SGDLS, CDR2 YYNGEE. The CDR3 DNA is TGTGCCAGCAGCGTAGATGGCGGGGTGTACAATGAGCAGTTCTTC. Amino acid sequence: CASSVDGGVYNEQFF.

This chain links TRBV30 with TRBJ2-5; maybe TRBD2 (6 bases). The CDR3 is made up of 13 amino acids. Per germline, CDR1 GTSNPN and CDR2 SVGIG (reference sequence). V lost 3 bases to trimming and J lost 5 bases, with 13 bases between them. The CDR3 region has the DNA TGTGCCTGGAGCCTGACTAGTCGGGAGACCCAGTACTTC. Amino acid sequence: CAWSLTSRETQYF.

V and J are TRBV28 and TRBJ2-7, with 12 positions matching TRBD2. V lost 5 bases and J lost 3; bases outside the gene matches: 8. From germline, CDR1 is MDHEN and CDR2 SYDVKM. This CDR3 region has 16 residues. Written as DNA, the CDR3 is TGTGCCAGCAGTACCCGATGGACTAGCGGGAACTACGAGCAGTACTTC. The encoded protein is CASSTRWTSGNYEQYF.

CDR3: CASSRDRGTNEKLFF. The CDR3 DNA follows: TGTGCCAGCAGCCGCGACAGGGGCACTAATGAAAAACTGTTTTTT. The chain links TRBV4-2 to TRBJ1-4, with TRBD1 identical over 8 bases. Germline CDR1 is LGHNA and CDR2 is YNFKEQ. The CDR3 spans 15 residues. With 4 bases clipped from V and 2 bases from J, the junction kept 3 bases outside the gene matches.

The chain uses TRBV9 and TRBJ2-1, with D possibly matching TRBD1 (6 bases). CDR3 length equals 13 residues. V shed 2 bases and J shed 9 bases, with 12 bases lying between them. Germline CDR1 is SGDLS and CDR2 is YYNGEE. Written as DNA, the CDR3 is TGTGCCAGCAGCGTCGCTAGCAGGGGTGAGCAGTTCTTC. Encoded protein: CASSVASRGEQFF.

The chain joins TRBV27 to TRBJ2-7; 7 bases are shared with TRBD1. V was clipped by 2 bases and J by 6 bases; unmatched bases: 7. The CDR3 covers 14 residues. In germline, CDR1 is MNHEY, CDR2 SMNVEV (reference sequence). Here the CDR3 reads CASSLTGAKREQYF. As DNA, the CDR3 is TGTGCCAGCAGTTTAACAGGGGCAAAACGCGAGCAGTACTTC.

This clone was seen more than once but under ten times. The V call is TRBV28, the J call TRBJ1-2, with D perhaps matching TRBD1 (6 bases). CDR1 is MDHEN and CDR2 is SYDVKM in the germline V gene. V was pared by 8 bases and J by 6 bases, with 16 bases between. The CDR3 has 13 residues. The CDR3: CASFSQGRDGYTF. The CDR3 DNA reads as TGTGCCAGCTTCTCCCAGGGGCGTGATGGCTACACCTTC.

The chain combines TRBV14 with TRBJ1-3; D remains unclear. V was shortened by 3 bases and J by 4 bases, with 7 bases between the two germline ends. The CDR3 consists of 13 residues. CDR1 SGHDN and CDR2 FVKESK come from the germline V gene. The CDR3 DNA reads as TGTGCCAGCAGCCAGGCAGGCGGAAACACCATATATTTT. Translated, it gives CASSQAGGNTIYF. Full variable domain (rest looked up from reference TRBV14 and TRBJ1-3): EAGVTQFPSHSVIEKGQTVTLRCDPISGHDNLYWYRRVMGKEIKFLLHFVKESKQDESGMPNNRFLAERTGGTYSTLKVQPAELEDSGVYFCASSQAGGNTIYFGEGSWLTVV.

The CDR3 protein is CASSLNTVQETQYF. DNA for the CDR3: TGTGCCAGCAGCTTGAACACAGTTCAAGAGACCCAGTACTTC. The rearrangement uses TRBV5-8 and TRBJ2-5; D gene unclear. The CDR3 sequence is 14 residues long. V was trimmed by 1 base and J by 2 bases, leaving 9 bases between them. The germline gives CDR1 SGHTS, CDR2 YDEGEE.

The chain is built from TRBV9 and TRBJ1-4; 8 nucleotides align to TRBD1. J lost 5 bases, V lost 4 bases, and 10 bases had no gene match. Germline CDR1 and CDR2: SGDLS and YYNGEE. The CDR3 is 16 residues long. The CDR3 reads CASSPITGGLNEKLFF. The CDR3 DNA is TGTGCCAGCAGCCCCATTACAGGGGGACTCAATGAAAAACTGTTTTTT.

The rearrangement links TRBV3-1 (or the pseudogene TRBV3-2) to TRBJ2-7; 8 nucleotides match TRBD2. The CDR3 length is 15 residues. Germline-derived CDR1 and CDR2 are LGHDT and YNNKEL (reference sequence). V dropped 1 base and J dropped 2; count of bases not matched to a gene: 4. The CDR3 bases are TGTGCCAGCAGCCAAGGAAAGCGGGGGACCTACGAGCAGTACTTC. This translates into CASSQGKRGTYEQYF.